Below, 24 T cell receptor beta chains from the same sample are listed, as sequenced in a study of technical replicates of blood from four donors. Sequencing used immunoSEQ multiplex PCR; TCRdb keeps in-frame clones, though not all of them. The sample yields about 85,000 clones, about 94% seen once. Sequencing used T cells isolated from PBMCs. These receptors all stem from a human donor in good health.

The chain has TRBV6-5 and TRBJ2-7; D perhaps matches TRBD2 (5 bases). CDR1 is MNHEY, CDR2 SVGAGI, per germline. The V end lost 5 bases, the J end lost 6 bases, and 20 bases lay between the germline ends. The CDR3 has 15 residues. CDR3 bases: TGTGCCAGCAGTCCCTTGACGGCCCAAACTAGCGAGCAGTACTTC. Encoded protein: CASSPLTAQTSEQYF.

The V gene is TRBV5-4, the J gene TRBJ1-2; weak D call: TRBD1 (5 bases). The CDR3 sequence is 16 residues long. Looked up from germline, CDR1 is SGHNT and CDR2 is YYREEE (reference sequence). The V end lost 1 base, the J end lost 2 bases, and 15 bases lay between the germline ends. In DNA form, the CDR3 reads TGTGCCAGCAGCTTGCTGCGGGGCAACCACAACTATGGCTACACCTTC. It translates to CASSLLRGNHNYGYTF.

The V gene is TRBV27, the J gene TRBJ1-5, with 7 bases aligning to TRBD1. This CDR3 region has 15 residues. V was pared by 6 bases and J by 2 bases, with 7 bases of the junction left unmatched. CDR1 is MNHEY and CDR2 is SMNVEV in the germline V gene (reference sequence). The CDR3 bases are TGTGCCAGCAGCAACGCAGGACAGGGCAATCAGCCCCAGCATTTT. Protein: CASSNAGQGNQPQHF.

The chain is built from TRBV5-1 and TRBJ1-2; D is unresolved. V lost 4 bases to trimming and J lost 8 bases, with 21 bases between them. Germline V gene sequence: CDR1 SGHRS, CDR2 YFSETQ. There are 15 residues in the CDR3. Here the CDR3 DNA reads TGCGCCAGCAGCCGTTTCGGGTCGCACCTTCACGGCTACACCTTC. Amino acids: CASSRFGSHLHGYTF. The whole variable domain, filled in from reference TRBV5-1 and TRBJ1-2, reads KAGVTQTPRYLIKTRGQQVTLSCSPISGHRSVSWYQQTPGQGLQFLFEYFSETQRNKGNFPGRFSGRQFSNSRSEMNVSTLELGDSALYLCASSRFGSHLHGYTFGSGTRLTVV.

The V call is TRBV2, the J call TRBJ1-5; no clear D gene. The CDR3 length is 13 residues. The germline V gene has CDR1 SNHLY and CDR2 FYNNEI. Trimming removed 5 bases at V and 5 bases at J, with 10 bases between. As DNA, the CDR3 is TGTGCCAGCAGTACGATGAGGGATCAGCCCCAGCATTTT. Its translation is CASSTMRDQPQHF.

This clone was seen once. The gene calls are TRBV4-1 and TRBJ2-7; TRBD1 matches at 9 bases. The germline CDR1 and CDR2 sequences are MGHRA and YSYEKL. V lost 7 bases, J lost 6 bases, and 7 bases stayed unmatched. The CDR3 spans 13 residues. As DNA, the CDR3 is TGCGCCAGCACAAAACAGGGGGCGAGCGAGCAGTACTTC. The encoded protein is CASTKQGASEQYF.

This chain uses TRBV9 with TRBJ1-1; the D is unclear. The CDR3 runs to 15 residues. Germline V CDR1 and CDR2: SGDLS, YYNGEE. Trimming left V 8 bases short and J 1 base short, with 18 bases between. The DNA for the CDR3 is TGTGCCAGGCCCTCGGGAATCCCCCCGAACACTGAAGCTTTCTTT. It translates to CARPSGIPPNTEAFF.

The rearrangement uses TRBV5-8 and TRBJ2-2; 7 bases match TRBD2. Germline values: CDR1 SGHTS, CDR2 YDEGEE. The CDR3 runs to 15 residues. The trim removed 0 bases at V and 5 bases at J, leaving 4 bases unmatched. The CDR3 protein is CASSLGLAETGELFF. Written as DNA, the CDR3 is TGTGCCAGCAGCTTGGGGCTAGCGGAGACCGGGGAGCTGTTTTTT.

The chain joins TRBV30 to TRBJ2-3, with unresolved D. V was cut by 0 bases and J by 4 bases, with 8 bases left in between. The CDR3 is made up of 13 amino acids. Germline CDR1 reads GTSNPN; CDR2 reads SVGIG (reference sequence). This CDR3 reads CAWSVSSPDTQYF. CDR3 DNA sequence: TGTGCCTGGAGTGTAAGTAGTCCAGATACGCAGTATTTT.

This chain links TRBV11-2 with TRBJ1-1; D unclear. V lost 11 bases, J lost 4 bases, and 11 bases lay in between. Germline V gene data show CDR1 as SGHAT and CDR2 as FQNNGV. The CDR3 covers 11 residues. The DNA of the CDR3 is TGTGCCTCCCGTCCAGGCACTGAAGCTTTCTTT. Translating it yields CASRPGTEAFF.

This clone appeared a few times. The chain recombines TRBV2 with TRBJ1-1; no clear D gene. This CDR3 comprises 11 residues. CDR1 and CDR2 (germline): SNHLY, FYNNEI. V was cut by 2 bases and J by 6 bases, with 4 bases left in between. CDR3 coding DNA: TGTGCCAGCAGTGAAACAGCTGAAGCTTTCTTT. Translated: CASSETAEAFF. Supplemented by reference TRBV2 and TRBJ1-1, the full variable domain reads EPEVTQTPSHQVTQMGQEVILRCVPISNHLYFYWYRQILGQKVEFLVSFYNNEISEKSEIFDDQFSVERPDGSNFTLKIRSTKLEDSAMYFCASSETAEAFFGQGTRLTVV.

The J gene is TRBJ1-1, the V gene TRBV6-1, with 10 bases aligning to TRBD1. Per germline, CDR1 MNHNS and CDR2 SASEGT. The CDR3 consists of 14 residues. With 4 bases clipped from V and 4 bases from J, the junction kept 3 bases outside the gene matches. CDR3 nucleotide sequence: TGTGCCAGCAGTGGATGGACAGGGGGCACTGAAGCTTTCTTT. Encoded protein: CASSGWTGGTEAFF.

This sequence joins TRBV5-1 and TRBJ2-6; tentative D call: TRBD2 (5 bases). Trimming left V 3 bases short and J 1 base short, with 14 bases between. There are 17 residues in the CDR3. Germline loops: CDR1 SGHRS, CDR2 YFSETQ. As DNA, the CDR3 is TGCGCCAGCAGCTCGACACCGGGAACATCTGGGGCCAACGTCCTGACTTTC. Protein sequence: CASSSTPGTSGANVLTF.

This clone was seen once. The rearrangement joins TRBV27 to TRBJ2-1; 7 nucleotides line up with TRBD2. Germline V gene data show CDR1 as MNHEY and CDR2 as SMNVEV (reference sequence). Trimming at V came to 2 bases and at J to 4 bases, leaving 2 bases not matched to a gene. The CDR3 totals 14 residues. The CDR3 DNA sequence: TGTGCCAGCAGTTTAGGGGGGGGGTACAATGAGCAGTTCTTC. Its translation is CASSLGGGYNEQFF.

The chain uses TRBV5-4 and TRBJ2-6; no firm D call. The CDR3 spans 16 residues. Trimming shortened V by 3 bases and J by 0 bases, and 10 bases separated the two germline ends. The germline V gene encodes CDR1 SGHNT and CDR2 YYREEE (reference sequence). This CDR3 reads CASSSWASSGANVLTF. For the CDR3, the DNA is TGTGCCAGCAGCTCCTGGGCCAGCTCTGGGGCCAACGTCCTGACTTTC.

V gene TRBV2 combines with J gene TRBJ2-1; weak D call: TRBD2 (6 bases). This CDR3 spans 14 amino acids. Trimming removed 6 bases at V and 5 bases at J, with 14 bases between. Germline CDR1 is SNHLY and CDR2 is FYNNEI. The CDR3, as DNA: TGTGCCAGCAGGTCGCGGCTAGCGCACAATGAGCAGTTCTTC. It translates to CASRSRLAHNEQFF.

This chain links TRBV6-6 with TRBJ2-3, with D possibly being TRBD1 (6 bases). CDR1 and CDR2 (germline): MNHNY, SVGAGI (reference sequence). Trimming left V 7 bases short and J 2 bases short, with 10 bases between. CDR3 length equals 13 residues. The CDR3, as DNA: TGTGCCAGCACAGGGGCCCCCACAGATACGCAGTATTTT. Its translation: CASTGAPTDTQYF.

This sequence joins TRBV5-4 and TRBJ1-1, with 8 nucleotides matching TRBD1. Looked up from germline, CDR1 is SGHNT and CDR2 is YYREEE (reference sequence). The length of the CDR3 is 17 residues. V shed 4 bases, J shed 0 bases, and the junction held 11 bases outside the gene matches. The CDR3 DNA reads as TGTGCCAGCAGCGTAACAGGGGGATCAATCCTGAACACTGAAGCTTTCTTT. Amino acid sequence: CASSVTGGSILNTEAFF. The full variable domain, rest sourced from reference TRBV5-4 and TRBJ1-1, is ETGVTQSPTHLIKTRGQQVTLRCSSQSGHNTVSWYQQALGQGPQFIFQYYREEENGRGNFPPRFSGLQFPNYSSELNVNALELDDSALYLCASSVTGGSILNTEAFFGQGTRLTVV.

This clone showed up just once. A junction boundary mismatches the germline segment, possibly from a read error. The chain recombines TRBV2 with TRBJ2-5; D gene ambiguous. The CDR3 is 14 amino acids. Germline V gene sequence: CDR1 SNHLY, CDR2 FYNNEI. In nucleotides, the CDR3 is TGTGCCAGCAGCGAAGCGCAGTACCAAGAGACCCAGTACTTC. This codes for CASSEAQYQETQYF.

The chain joins TRBV28 to TRBJ2-5; D uncertain. This CDR3 has 12 residues. Trimming pared 7 bases from V and 0 bases from J, leaving 6 bases between. CDR1 MDHEN and CDR2 SYDVKM come from the germline V gene. CDR3 region: CASNVNQETQYF. The CDR3 DNA follows: TGTGCCAGCAATGTTAACCAAGAGACCCAGTACTTC.

This chain joins TRBV5-8 and TRBJ1-1; D is unclear. Trimming cost V 1 base and J 0 bases, with 10 bases left between them. Germline V CDR1 and CDR2: SGHTS, YDEGEE. The length of the CDR3 is 15 residues. In nucleotides, the CDR3 is TGTGCCAGCAGCTTGCACAGCTACTTGAACACTGAAGCTTTCTTT. Protein sequence: CASSLHSYLNTEAFF. Variable domain in full (rest from reference TRBV5-8 and TRBJ1-1): EAGVTQSPTHLIKTRGQQATLRCSPISGHTSVYWYQQALGLGLQFLLWYDEGEERNRGNFPPRFSGRQFPNYSSELNVNALELEDSALYLCASSLHSYLNTEAFFGQGTRLTVV.

The chain links TRBV19 to TRBJ1-3; D gene uncertain. The CDR3 contains 14 residues. V was clipped by 11 bases and J by 0 bases, with 14 bases between them. Germline CDR1 reads LNHDA; CDR2 reads SQIVND (reference sequence). CDR3 sequence (DNA): TGTGCCTGCAATGCGGGAAACTCTGGAAACACCATATATTTT. Residues: CACNAGNSGNTIYF. Using reference TRBV19 and TRBJ1-3 for the parts outside the CDR3, the full variable domain is DGGITQSPKYLFRKEGQNVTLSCEQNLNHDAMYWYRQDPGQGLRLIYYSQIVNDFQKGDIAEGYSVSREKKESFPLTVTSAQKNPTAFYLCACNAGNSGNTIYFGEGSWLTVV.

The V and J genes are TRBV21-1 and TRBJ1-5. TRBV21-1 is given as a pseudogene. This CDR3 region has 14 residues. The CDR3 sequence: CASSKAPEGQPQHF. The CDR3 nucleotides read TGTGCCAGCAGCAAAGCGCCGGAGGGTCAGCCCCAGCATTTT.

V and J are TRBV5-1 and TRBJ2-3, with 7 positions matching TRBD1. This CDR3 spans 15 amino acids. CDR1 is SGHRS, CDR2 YFSETQ, per germline. After removal of 3 bases from V and 2 bases from J, the junction contained 6 bases not matched to a gene. CDR3 region: CASSSTGVTTDTQYF. In nucleotides, the CDR3 is TGCGCCAGCAGCTCTACAGGGGTTACCACAGATACGCAGTATTTT.